A single sample is the source of the 6 T cell receptor beta chains below, sequenced in a study of cytomegalovirus exposure and HLA in healthy donors. PCR employed 60 Vbeta and 13 Jbeta primers. This table comes from immunoSEQ multiplex PCR, and its TCRdb copy is limited to in-frame clones, with some not included. The sample data list about 48,000 clones. Sequencing input: PBMCs. Every receptor here comes from a woman between 40 and 50 years old in good health and CMV-seronegative.

The chain employs TRBV5-1 and TRBJ2-5, with 7 bases aligning to TRBD2. The length of the CDR3 is 13 residues. Germline trimming cut 4 bases from V and 1 base from J; bases unmatched to any gene: 1. CDR1 and CDR2 from the germline V gene are SGHRS and YFSETQ. The CDR3 is CASSTSVQETQYF. CDR3 DNA sequence: TGCGCCAGCAGCACTAGCGTCCAAGAGACCCAGTACTTC.

The CDR3 sequence: CASSFQGAYGYTF. In DNA form, the CDR3 reads TGTGCCAGCAGTTTTCAGGGGGCATATGGCTACACCTTC. The genes are TRBV6-5 and TRBJ1-2; 8 nucleotides line up with TRBD1. V gave up 4 bases and J gave up 5 bases; unmatched junction bases: 3. This CDR3 comprises 13 residues. The germline V gene encodes CDR1 MNHEY and CDR2 SVGAGI.

The V and J genes are TRBV2 and TRBJ1-1; D is uncertain. The CDR3 loop spans 12 amino acids. The ends were cut back, 10 bases at V and 0 bases at J, with 9 bases in the middle. Germline V gene lookup returns CDR1 SNHLY and CDR2 FYNNEI. The CDR3 here is CATAYVNTEAFF. CDR3 bases: TGTGCCACCGCGTATGTGAACACTGAAGCTTTCTTT.

J is TRBJ2-4 and V is TRBV7-3; 10 bases agree with TRBD2. After removal of 4 bases from V and 6 bases from J, the junction contained 6 bases not matched to a gene. The germline gives CDR1 SGHTA, CDR2 FQGTGA. The CDR3 sequence is 15 residues long. The CDR3 bases are TGTGCCAGCAGCTCCTTAGCGGGGGGCGGAAACATTCAGTACTTC. Amino acids: CASSSLAGGGNIQYF.

The chain links TRBV2 to TRBJ1-2; a possible D gene is TRBD1 (5 bases). V was pared by 1 base and J by 5 bases, with 14 bases between. CDR1 SNHLY and CDR2 FYNNEI come from the germline V gene. CDR3 size: 15 residues. CDR3: CASSEGAGRLYGYTF. The CDR3 DNA follows: TGTGCCAGCAGTGAAGGGGCAGGGCGATTATATGGCTACACCTTC.

This rearrangement joins TRBV7-9 to TRBJ1-2; the match to TRBD1 covers 8 bases. The CDR3 is made up of 16 amino acids. CDR1 is SEHNR and CDR2 is FQNEAQ in the germline V gene (reference sequence). J was trimmed by 2 bases and V by 2 bases; bases with no gene match: 7. The CDR3 DNA follows: TGTGCCAGCAGCTTATTGTCGGGGGACAGGAACTATGGCTACACCTTC. It translates to CASSLLSGDRNYGYTF.